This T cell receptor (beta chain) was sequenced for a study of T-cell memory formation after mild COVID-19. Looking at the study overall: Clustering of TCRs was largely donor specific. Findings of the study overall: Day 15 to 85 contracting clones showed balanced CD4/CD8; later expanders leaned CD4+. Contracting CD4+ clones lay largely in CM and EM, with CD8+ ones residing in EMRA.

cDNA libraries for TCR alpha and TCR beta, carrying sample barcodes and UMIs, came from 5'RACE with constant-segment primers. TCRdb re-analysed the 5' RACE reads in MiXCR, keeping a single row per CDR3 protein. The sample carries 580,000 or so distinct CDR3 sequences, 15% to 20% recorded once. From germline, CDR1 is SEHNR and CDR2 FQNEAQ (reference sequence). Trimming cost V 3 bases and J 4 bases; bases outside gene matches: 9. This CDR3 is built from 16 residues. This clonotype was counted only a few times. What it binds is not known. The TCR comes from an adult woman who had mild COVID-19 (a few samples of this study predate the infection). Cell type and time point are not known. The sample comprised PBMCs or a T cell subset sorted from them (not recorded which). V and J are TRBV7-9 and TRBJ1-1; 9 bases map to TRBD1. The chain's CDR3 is CASSFIPGQGITEAFF. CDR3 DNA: TGTGCCAGCAGCTTTATCCCGGGACAGGGAATCACTGAAGCTTTCTTT.